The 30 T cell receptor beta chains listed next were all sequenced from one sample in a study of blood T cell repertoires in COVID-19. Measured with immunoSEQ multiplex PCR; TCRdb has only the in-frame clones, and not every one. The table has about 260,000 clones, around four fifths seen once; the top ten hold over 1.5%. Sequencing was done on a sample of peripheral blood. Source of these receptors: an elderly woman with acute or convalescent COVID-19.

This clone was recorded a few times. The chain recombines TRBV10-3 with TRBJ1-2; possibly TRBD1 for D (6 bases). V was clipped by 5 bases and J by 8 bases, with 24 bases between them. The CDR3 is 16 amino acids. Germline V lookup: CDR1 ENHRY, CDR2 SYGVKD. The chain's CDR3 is CAISKLLQGGVEGYTF. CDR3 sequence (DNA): TGTGCCATCAGTAAATTATTACAGGGAGGGGTGGAGGGCTACACCTTC.

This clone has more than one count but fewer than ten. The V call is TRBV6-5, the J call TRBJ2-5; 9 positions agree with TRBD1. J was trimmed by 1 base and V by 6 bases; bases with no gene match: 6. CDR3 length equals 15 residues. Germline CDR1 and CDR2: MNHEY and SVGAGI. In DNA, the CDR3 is TGTGCCAGCAGCGGGACAGGGAGTTTCCAAGAGACCCAGTACTTC. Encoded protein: CASSGTGSFQETQYF.

CDR3 protein: CASSLDRSNEKLFF. CDR3 sequence (DNA): TGTGCCAGCAGCTTAGACAGGAGTAATGAAAAACTGTTTTTT. The gene calls are TRBV7-9 and TRBJ1-4, with D maybe TRBD1 (5 bases). V dropped 1 base and J dropped 4 bases, with 7 bases sitting between them. CDR3 size: 14 residues. Germline CDR1 and CDR2: SEHNR and FQNEAQ (reference sequence).

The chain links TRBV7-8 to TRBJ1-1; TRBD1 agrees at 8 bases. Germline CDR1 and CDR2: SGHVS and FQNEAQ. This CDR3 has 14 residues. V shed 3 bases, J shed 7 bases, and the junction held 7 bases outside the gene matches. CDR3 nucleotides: TGTGCCAGCAGCTTGGACAGGGCCTGGAGTGAAGCTTTCTTT. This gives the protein CASSLDRAWSEAFF.

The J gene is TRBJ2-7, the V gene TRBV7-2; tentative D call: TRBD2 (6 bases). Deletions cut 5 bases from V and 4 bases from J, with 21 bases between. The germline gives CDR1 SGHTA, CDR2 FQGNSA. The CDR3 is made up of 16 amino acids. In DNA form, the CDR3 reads TGTGCCAGCAGCCCGCGGGGCAGGGTCATTAGGTACGAGCAGTACTTC. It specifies CASSPRGRVIRYEQYF.

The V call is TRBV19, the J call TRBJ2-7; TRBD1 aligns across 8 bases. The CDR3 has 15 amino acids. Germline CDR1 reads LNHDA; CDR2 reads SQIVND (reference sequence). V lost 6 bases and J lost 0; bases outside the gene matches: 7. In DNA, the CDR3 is TGTGCCAGTAGACTCAGGGGGCAGGACTCCTACGAGCAGTACTTC. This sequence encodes CASRLRGQDSYEQYF.

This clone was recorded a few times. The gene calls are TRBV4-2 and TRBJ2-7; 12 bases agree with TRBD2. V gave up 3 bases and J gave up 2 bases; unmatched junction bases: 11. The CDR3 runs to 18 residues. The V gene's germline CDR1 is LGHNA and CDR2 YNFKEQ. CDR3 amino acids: CASSQTSGRLSLAYEQYF. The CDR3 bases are TGTGCCAGCAGCCAGACTAGCGGGAGACTTTCCTTAGCCTACGAGCAGTACTTC.

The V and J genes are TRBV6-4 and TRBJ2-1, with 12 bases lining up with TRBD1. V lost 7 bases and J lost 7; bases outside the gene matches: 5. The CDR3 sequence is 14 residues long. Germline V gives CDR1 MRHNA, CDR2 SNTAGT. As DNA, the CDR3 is TGTGCCAGCACCCCGGGACAGGGGGCGAATGAGCAGTTCTTC. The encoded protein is CASTPGQGANEQFF.

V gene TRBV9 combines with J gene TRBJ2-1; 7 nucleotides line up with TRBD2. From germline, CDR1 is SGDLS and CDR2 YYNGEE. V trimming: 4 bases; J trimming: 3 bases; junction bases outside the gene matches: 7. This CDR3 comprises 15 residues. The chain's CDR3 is CASSPSGVGYNEQFF. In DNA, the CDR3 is TGTGCCAGCAGCCCAAGCGGGGTAGGCTACAATGAGCAGTTCTTC.

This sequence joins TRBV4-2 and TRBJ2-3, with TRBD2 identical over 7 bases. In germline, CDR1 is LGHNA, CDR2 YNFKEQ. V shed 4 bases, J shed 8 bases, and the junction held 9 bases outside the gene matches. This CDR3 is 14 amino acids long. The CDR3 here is CASSPPGRGSTQYF. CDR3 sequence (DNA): TGTGCCAGCAGCCCCCCAGGGCGCGGGAGTACGCAGTATTTT.

CDR3 DNA: TGTGCCACCAGTTCTGTCCTCGGCGGGACTAGCGTAGACAATGAGCAGTTCTTC. Protein product: CATSSVLGGTSVDNEQFF. The chain links TRBV24-1 to TRBJ2-1; TRBD2 aligns across 10 bases. J gave up 5 bases and V 6 bases, and 15 bases lay outside the gene matches. Germline lookup yields CDR1 KGHDR and CDR2 SFDVKD. The CDR3 length is 18 residues.

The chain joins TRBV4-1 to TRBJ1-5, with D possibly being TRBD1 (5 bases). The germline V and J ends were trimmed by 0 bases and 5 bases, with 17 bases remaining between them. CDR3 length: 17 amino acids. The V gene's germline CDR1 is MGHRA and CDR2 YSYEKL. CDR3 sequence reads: CASSQDRSRGYDQPQHF. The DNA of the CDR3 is TGCGCCAGCAGCCAAGATAGAAGTAGGGGTTACGATCAGCCCCAGCATTTT.

The CDR3 region has the DNA TGTGCCAGCAGTTGGCTAGCGACATCAGTGCAGTTCTTC. Translating it yields CASSWLATSVQFF. The chain couples TRBV28 to TRBJ2-1; the D gene is possibly TRBD2 (6 bases). V lost 4 bases and J 12 bases, leaving 16 bases between the germline ends. Germline assignment: CDR1 MDHEN and CDR2 SYDVKM. CDR3 size: 13 residues.

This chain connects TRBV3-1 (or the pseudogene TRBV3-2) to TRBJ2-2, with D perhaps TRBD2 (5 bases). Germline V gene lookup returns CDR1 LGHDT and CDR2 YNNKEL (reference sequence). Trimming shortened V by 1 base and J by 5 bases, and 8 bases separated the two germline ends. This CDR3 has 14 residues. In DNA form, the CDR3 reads TGTGCCAGCAGCCAAGGCGGAGGAACCGGGGAGCTGTTTTTT. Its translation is CASSQGGGTGELFF.

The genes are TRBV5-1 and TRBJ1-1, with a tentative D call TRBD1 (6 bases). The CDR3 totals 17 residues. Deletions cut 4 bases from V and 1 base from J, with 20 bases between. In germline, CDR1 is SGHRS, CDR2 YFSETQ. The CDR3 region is CASSPLPQGQTNTEAFF. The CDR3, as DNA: TGCGCCAGCAGCCCCCTTCCTCAGGGACAAACGAACACTGAAGCTTTCTTT.

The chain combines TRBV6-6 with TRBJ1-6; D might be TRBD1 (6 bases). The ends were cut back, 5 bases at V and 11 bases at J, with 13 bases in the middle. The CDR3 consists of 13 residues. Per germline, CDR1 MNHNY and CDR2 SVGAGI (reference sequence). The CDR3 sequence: CASSATGSAPLHF. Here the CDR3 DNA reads TGTGCCAGCAGTGCGACAGGATCGGCACCCCTCCACTTT.

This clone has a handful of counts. The CDR3 DNA follows: TGTGCCAGCAGCCAGATATCGGGTAGGGGGCATTCACCCCTCCACTTT. Amino acids: CASSQISGRGHSPLHF. The chain combines TRBV4-2 with TRBJ1-6; 7 bases are shared with TRBD1. This CDR3 spans 16 amino acids. V shed 3 bases and J 8 bases; nucleotides not matched to a gene: 10. The germline V gene encodes CDR1 LGHNA and CDR2 YNFKEQ.

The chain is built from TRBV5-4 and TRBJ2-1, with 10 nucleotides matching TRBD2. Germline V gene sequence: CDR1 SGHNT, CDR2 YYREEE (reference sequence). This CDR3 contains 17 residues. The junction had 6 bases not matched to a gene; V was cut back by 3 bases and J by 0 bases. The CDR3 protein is CASSSGTSANSYNEQFF. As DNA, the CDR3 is TGTGCCAGCAGCTCGGGGACTAGCGCAAACTCCTACAATGAGCAGTTCTTC. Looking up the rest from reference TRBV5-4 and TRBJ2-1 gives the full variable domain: ETGVTQSPTHLIKTRGQQVTLRCSSQSGHNTVSWYQQALGQGPQFIFQYYREEENGRGNFPPRFSGLQFPNYSSELNVNALELDDSALYLCASSSGTSANSYNEQFFGPGTRLTVL.

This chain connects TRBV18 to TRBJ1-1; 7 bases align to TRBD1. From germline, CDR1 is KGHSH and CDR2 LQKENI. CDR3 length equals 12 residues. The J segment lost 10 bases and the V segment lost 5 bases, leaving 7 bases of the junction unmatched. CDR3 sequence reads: CASSTTGDAAFF. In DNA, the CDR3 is TGTGCCAGCTCAACAACAGGGGACGCAGCTTTCTTT.

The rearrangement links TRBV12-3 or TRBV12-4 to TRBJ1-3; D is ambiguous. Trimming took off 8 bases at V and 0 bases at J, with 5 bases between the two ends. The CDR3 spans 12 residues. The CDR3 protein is CASSDSGNTIYF. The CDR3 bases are TGTGCCAGCTCAGACTCTGGAAACACCATATATTTT.

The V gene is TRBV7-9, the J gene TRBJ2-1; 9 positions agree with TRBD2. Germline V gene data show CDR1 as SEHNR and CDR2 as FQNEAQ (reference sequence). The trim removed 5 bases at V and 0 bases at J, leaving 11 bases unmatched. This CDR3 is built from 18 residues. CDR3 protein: CASSAVVLAGSSYNEQFF. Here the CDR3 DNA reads TGTGCCAGCAGCGCAGTAGTCCTAGCGGGGAGCTCCTACAATGAGCAGTTCTTC.

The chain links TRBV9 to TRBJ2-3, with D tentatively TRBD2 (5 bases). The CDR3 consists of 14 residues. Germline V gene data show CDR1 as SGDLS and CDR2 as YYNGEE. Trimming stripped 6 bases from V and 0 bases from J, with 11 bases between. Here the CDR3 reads CASNGVRSTDTQYF. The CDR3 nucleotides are TGTGCCAGCAACGGGGTTCGGAGCACAGATACGCAGTATTTT.

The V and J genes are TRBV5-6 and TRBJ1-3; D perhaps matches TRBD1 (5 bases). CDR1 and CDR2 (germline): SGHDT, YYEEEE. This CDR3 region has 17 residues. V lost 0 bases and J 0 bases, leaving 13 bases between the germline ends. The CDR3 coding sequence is TGTGCCAGCAGCTTGGGACAGCTTTACTCCTCTGGAAACACCATATATTTT. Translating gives CASSLGQLYSSGNTIYF.

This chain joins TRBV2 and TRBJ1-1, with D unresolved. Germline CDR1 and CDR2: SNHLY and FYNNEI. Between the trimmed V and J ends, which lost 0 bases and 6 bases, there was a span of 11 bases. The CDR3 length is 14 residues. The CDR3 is CASSEATGYPEAFF. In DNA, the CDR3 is TGTGCCAGCAGTGAAGCCACGGGGTACCCTGAAGCTTTCTTT.

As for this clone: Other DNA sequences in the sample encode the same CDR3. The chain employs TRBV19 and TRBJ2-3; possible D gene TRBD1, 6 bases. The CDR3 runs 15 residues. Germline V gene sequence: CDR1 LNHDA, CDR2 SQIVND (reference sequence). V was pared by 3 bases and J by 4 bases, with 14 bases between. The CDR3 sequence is CASSIARGRADTQYF. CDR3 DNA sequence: TGTGCCAGTAGTATCGCCAGGGGAAGGGCAGATACGCAGTATTTT. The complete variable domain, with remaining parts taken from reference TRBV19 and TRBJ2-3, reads DGGITQSPKYLFRKEGQNVTLSCEQNLNHDAMYWYRQDPGQGLRLIYYSQIVNDFQKGDIAEGYSVSREKKESFPLTVTSAQKNPTAFYLCASSIARGRADTQYFGPGTRLTVL.

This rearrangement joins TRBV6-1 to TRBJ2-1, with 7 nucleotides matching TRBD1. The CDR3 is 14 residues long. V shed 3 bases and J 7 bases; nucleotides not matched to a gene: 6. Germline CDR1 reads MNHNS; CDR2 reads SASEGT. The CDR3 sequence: CASSDRDRSNEQFF. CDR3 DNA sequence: TGTGCCAGCAGTGACCGGGACAGATCGAATGAGCAGTTCTTC.

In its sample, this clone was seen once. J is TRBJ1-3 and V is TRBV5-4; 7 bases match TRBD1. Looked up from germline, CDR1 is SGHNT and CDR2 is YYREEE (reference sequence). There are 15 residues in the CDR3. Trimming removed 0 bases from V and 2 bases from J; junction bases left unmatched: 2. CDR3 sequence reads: CASSLGQGAGNTIYF. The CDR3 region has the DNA TGTGCCAGCAGCTTGGGGCAGGGGGCTGGAAACACCATATATTTT.

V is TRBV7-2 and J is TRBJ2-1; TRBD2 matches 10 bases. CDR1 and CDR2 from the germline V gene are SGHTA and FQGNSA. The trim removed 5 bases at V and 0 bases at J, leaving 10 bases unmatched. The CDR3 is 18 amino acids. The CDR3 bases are TGTGCCAGCAGCCTAATAGGACTAGCGGAAAGCTCCTACAATGAGCAGTTCTTC. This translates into CASSLIGLAESSYNEQFF.

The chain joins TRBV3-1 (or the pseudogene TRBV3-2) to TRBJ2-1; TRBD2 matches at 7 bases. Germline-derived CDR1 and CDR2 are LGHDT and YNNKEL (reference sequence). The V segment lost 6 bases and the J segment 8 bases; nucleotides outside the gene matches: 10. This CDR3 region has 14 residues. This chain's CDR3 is CASSRSTSAHEQFF. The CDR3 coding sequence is TGTGCCAGCAGTCGCTCAACTAGCGCTCATGAGCAGTTCTTC.

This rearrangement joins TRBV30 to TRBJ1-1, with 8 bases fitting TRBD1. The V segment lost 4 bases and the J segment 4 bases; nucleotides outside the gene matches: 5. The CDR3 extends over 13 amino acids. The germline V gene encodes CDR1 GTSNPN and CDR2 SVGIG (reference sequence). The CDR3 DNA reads TGTGCCTGGATGCGACAGGGGAGCACTGAAGCTTTCTTT. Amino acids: CAWMRQGSTEAFF.